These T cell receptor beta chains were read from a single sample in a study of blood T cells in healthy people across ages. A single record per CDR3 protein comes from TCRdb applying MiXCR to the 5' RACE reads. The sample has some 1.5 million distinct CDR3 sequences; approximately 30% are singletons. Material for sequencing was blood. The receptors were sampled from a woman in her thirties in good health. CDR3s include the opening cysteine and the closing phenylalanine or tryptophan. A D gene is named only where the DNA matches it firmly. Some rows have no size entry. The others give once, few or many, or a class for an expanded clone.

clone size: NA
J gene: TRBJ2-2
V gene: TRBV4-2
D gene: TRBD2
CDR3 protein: CASSSGLAGFTGELFF
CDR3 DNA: TGTGCCAGCAGCTCGGGACTAGCGGGTTTCACCGGGGAGCTGTTTTTT

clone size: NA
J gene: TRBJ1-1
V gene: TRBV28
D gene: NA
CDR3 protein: CASSLGHGFGTEAFF
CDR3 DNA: TGTGCCAGCAGTTTGGGCCACGGGTTCGGCACTGAAGCTTTCTTT

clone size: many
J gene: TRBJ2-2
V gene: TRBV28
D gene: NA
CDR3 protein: CASSLSGANTGELFF
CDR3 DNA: TGTGCCAGCAGTTTGTCAGGCGCGAACACCGGGGAGCTGTTTTTT

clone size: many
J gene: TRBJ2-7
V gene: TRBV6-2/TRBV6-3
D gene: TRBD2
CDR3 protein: CASSFDPGLAGYEQYF
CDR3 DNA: TGTGCCAGCAGTTTCGATCCGGGACTAGCGGGGTACGAGCAGTACTTC

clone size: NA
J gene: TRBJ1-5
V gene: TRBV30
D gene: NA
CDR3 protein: CAFSQDRHSNQPQHF
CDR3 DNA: TGTGCCTTCTCACAGGACAGACATAGCAATCAGCCCCAGCATTTT

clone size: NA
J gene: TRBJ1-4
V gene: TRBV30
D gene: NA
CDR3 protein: CAWSTVNEKLFF
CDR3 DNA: TGTGCCTGGAGTACCGTTAATGAAAAACTGTTTTTT

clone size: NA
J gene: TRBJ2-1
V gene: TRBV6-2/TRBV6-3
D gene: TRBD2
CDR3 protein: CASRTGLAGGSNEQFF
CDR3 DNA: TGTGCCAGCAGGACCGGACTAGCGGGTGGAAGTAATGAGCAGTTCTTC

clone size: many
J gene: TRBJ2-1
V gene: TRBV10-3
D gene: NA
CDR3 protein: CAISEEGRFYNEQFF
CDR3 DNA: TGTGCCATCAGTGAGGAGGGAAGGTTCTACAATGAGCAGTTCTTC

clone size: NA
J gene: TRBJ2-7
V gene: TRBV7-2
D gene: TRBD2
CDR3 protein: CASSLGAGGFHEQYF
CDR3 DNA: TGTGCCAGCAGCTTAGGAGCGGGAGGGTTCCACGAGCAGTACTTC

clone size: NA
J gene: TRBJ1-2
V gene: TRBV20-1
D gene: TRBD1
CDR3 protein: CSAREGGTGVISGGCTF
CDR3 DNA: TGCAGTGCTAGAGAAGGCGGGACAGGGGTGATATCGGGAGGCTGCACCTTC

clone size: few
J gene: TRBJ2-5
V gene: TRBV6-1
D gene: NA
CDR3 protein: CASSEMGETQYF
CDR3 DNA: TGTGCCAGCAGTGAAATGGGCGAGACCCAGTACTTC

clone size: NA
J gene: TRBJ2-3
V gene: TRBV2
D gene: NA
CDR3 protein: CASSVGRTSWGTDTQYF
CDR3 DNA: TGTGCCAGCAGTGTGGGTCGAACTAGTTGGGGCACAGATACGCAGTATTTT

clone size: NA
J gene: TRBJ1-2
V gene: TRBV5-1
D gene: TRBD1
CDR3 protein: CAGSLGQGQSLGYTF
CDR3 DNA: TGCGCCGGCAGCTTGGGACAGGGTCAATCCTTGGGCTACACCTTC

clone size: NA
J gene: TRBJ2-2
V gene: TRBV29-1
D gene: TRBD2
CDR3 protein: CSVDPTSGGAEVGELFF
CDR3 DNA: TGCAGCGTTGACCCAACTAGCGGGGGGGCCGAGGTCGGGGAGCTGTTTTTT

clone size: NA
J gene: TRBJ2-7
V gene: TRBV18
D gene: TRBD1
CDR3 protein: CASSPTGTEGFEQYF
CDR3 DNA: TGTGCCAGCTCACCGACCGGGACAGAAGGGTTCGAGCAGTACTTC

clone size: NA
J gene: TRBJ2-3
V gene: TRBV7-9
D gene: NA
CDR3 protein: CTSSHRGPMGTDTQYF
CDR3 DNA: TGTACCAGCAGCCATCGCGGCCCGATGGGCACAGATACGCAGTATTTT

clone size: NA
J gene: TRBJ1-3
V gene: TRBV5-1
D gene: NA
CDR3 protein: CASRPTGSGNTIYF
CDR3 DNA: TGCGCCAGCAGGCCAACAGGGTCTGGAAACACCATATATTTT

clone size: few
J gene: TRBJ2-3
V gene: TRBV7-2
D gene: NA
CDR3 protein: CASSLGPTRTGTQYF
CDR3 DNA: TGTGCCAGCAGCTTAGGCCCCACCCGCACAGGTACGCAGTATTTT

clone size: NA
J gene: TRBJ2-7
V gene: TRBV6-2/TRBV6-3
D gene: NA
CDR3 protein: CASTKGDSCYEQYF
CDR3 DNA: TGTGCCAGCACAAAGGGCGACAGTTGCTACGAGCAGTACTTC

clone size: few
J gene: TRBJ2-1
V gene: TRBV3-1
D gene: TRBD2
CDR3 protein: CASSHPGTSGNSYNEQFF
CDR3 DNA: TGTGCCAGCAGCCACCCCGGGACTAGCGGGAACTCCTACAATGAGCAGTTCTTC

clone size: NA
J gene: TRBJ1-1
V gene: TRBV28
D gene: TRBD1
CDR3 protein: CASSLIPGQSNTEAFF
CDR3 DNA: TGTGCCAGCAGTTTAATACCGGGACAGTCGAACACTGAAGCTTTCTTT

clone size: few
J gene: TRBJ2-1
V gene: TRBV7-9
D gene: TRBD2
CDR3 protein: CASSVTGDSGTFSYNEQFF
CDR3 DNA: TGTGCCAGCAGTGTAACGGGTGATAGCGGGACGTTCTCCTACAATGAGCAGTTCTTC

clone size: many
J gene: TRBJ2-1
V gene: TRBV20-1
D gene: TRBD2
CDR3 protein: CSARRTSGSWEQFF
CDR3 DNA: TGCAGTGCTAGGCGGACTAGCGGGAGCTGGGAGCAGTTCTTC

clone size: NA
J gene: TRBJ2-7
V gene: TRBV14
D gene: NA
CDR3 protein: CASSQEGPLKQYF
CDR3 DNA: TGTGCCAGCAGCCAAGAAGGGCCGCTCAAGCAGTACTTC

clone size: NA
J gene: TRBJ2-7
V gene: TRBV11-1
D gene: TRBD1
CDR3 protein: CASSPRGQEGGEQYF
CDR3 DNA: TGTGCCAGCAGCCCCCGGGGACAGGAAGGGGGCGAGCAGTACTTC

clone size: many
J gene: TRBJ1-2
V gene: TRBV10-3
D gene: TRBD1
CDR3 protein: CAIGDRRYGYTF
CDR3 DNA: TGTGCCATCGGGGACAGGCGATATGGCTACACCTTC

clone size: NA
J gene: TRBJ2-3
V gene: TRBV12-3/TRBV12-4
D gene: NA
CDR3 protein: CASSLDGTGLDTQYF
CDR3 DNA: TGTGCCAGCAGTTTAGATGGAACAGGCCTAGATACGCAGTATTTT

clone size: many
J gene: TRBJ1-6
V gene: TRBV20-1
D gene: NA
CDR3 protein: CSARVGSYNSPLHF
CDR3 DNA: TGCAGTGCTAGGGTCGGGTCCTATAATTCACCCCTCCACTTT

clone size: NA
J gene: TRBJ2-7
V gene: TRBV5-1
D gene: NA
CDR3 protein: CASSFYYSSYEQYF
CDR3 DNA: TGCGCCAGCAGCTTTTATTACAGTAGCTACGAGCAGTACTTC

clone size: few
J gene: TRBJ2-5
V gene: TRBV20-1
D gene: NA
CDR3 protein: CSAERNQETQYF
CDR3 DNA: TGCAGTGCCGAGCGGAACCAAGAGACCCAGTACTTC

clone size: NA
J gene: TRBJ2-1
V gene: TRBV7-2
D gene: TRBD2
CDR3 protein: CASSLEPGLVFSEQFF
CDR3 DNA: TGTGCCAGCAGCTTGGAACCGGGACTAGTTTTCAGTGAGCAGTTCTTC

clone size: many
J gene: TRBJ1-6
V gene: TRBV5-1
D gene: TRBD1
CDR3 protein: CASRTGNNSPLHF
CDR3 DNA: TGCGCCAGCAGGACAGGGAATAATTCACCCCTCCACTTT

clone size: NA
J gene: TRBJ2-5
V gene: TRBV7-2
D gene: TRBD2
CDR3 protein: CASSPRTSGVETQYF
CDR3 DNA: TGTGCCAGCAGCCCACGGACTAGCGGGGTAGAGACCCAGTACTTC

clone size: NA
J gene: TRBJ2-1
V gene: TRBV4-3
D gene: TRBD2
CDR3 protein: CASSQFGTINEQFF
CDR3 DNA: TGCGCCAGCAGCCAGTTCGGGACTATCAATGAGCAGTTCTTC

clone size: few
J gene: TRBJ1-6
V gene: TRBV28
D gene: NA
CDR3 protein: CASSLGARSPLHF
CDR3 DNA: TGTGCCAGCAGTTTAGGGGCTCGTTCACCCCTCCACTTT

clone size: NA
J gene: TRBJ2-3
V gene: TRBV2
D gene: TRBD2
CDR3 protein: CASSGRTGGGTDTQYF
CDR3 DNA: TGTGCCAGCAGCGGACGAACGGGGGGTGGCACAGATACGCAGTATTTT

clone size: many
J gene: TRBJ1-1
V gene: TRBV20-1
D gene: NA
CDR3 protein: CSARNPGGINTEAFF
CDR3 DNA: TGCAGTGCTAGAAACCCTGGGGGGATTAACACTGAAGCTTTCTTT

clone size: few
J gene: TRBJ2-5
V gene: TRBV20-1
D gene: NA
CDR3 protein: CSPLKQETQYF
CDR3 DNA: TGCAGTCCCCTAAAGCAAGAGACCCAGTACTTC

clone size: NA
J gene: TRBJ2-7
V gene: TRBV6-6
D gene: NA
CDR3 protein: CASSYTPGTQYPYEQYF
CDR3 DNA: TGTGCCAGCAGTTACACTCCCGGGACTCAATATCCCTACGAGCAGTACTTC

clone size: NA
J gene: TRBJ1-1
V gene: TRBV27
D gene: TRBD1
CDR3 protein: CASSPRTGLVEAFF
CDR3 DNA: TGTGCCAGCAGTCCGCGGACAGGGCTGGTTGAAGCTTTCTTT

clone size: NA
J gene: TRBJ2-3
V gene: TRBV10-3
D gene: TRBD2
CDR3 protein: CAISAASGSSDTQYF
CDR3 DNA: TGTGCCATCAGTGCGGCTAGCGGGAGCTCAGATACGCAGTATTTT

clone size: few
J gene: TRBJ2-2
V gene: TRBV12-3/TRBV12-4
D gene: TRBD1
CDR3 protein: CASRGDRVNTGELFF
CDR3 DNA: TGTGCCAGCAGGGGGGACAGGGTCAACACCGGGGAGCTGTTTTTT

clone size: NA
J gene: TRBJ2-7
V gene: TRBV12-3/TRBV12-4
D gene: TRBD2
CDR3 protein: CASRPPAGVYEQYF
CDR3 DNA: TGTGCCAGCAGGCCGCCAGCGGGAGTCTACGAGCAGTACTTC

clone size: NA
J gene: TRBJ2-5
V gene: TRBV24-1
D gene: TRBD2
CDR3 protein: CATSDSSGVYNEQYF
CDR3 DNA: TGTGCCACCAGTGATTCCAGCGGGGTCTACAATGAGCAGTACTTC

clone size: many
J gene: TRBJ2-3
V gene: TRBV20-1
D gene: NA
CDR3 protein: CSARRGPSTDTQYF
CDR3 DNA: TGCAGTGCCCGAAGGGGACCGAGCACAGATACGCAGTATTTT